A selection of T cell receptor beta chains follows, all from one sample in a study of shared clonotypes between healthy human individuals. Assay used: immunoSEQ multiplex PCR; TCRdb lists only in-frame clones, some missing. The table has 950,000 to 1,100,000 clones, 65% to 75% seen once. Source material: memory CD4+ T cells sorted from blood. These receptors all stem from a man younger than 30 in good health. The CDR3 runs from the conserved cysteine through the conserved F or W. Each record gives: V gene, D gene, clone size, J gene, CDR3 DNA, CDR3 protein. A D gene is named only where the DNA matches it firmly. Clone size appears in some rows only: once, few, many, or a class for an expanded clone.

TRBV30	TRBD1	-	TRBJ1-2	TGTGCCTGGAGTGCCTTTAATCCGCGGACAGGAAATAACTATGGCTACACCTTC	CAWSAFNPRTGNNYGYTF
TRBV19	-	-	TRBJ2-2	TGTGCCAGTAGTATAGAGGATGGGGCGCTATTAAACACCGGGGAGCTGTTTTTT	CASSIEDGALLNTGELFF
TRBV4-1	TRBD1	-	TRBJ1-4	TGCGCCAGCAGCCAAGAAGCTACAGGGGGCTATAATGAAAAACTGTTTTTT	CASSQEATGGYNEKLFF
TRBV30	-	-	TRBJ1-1	TGTGCCTGGAGTGTAATCGGGAACACTGAAGCTTTCTTT	CAWSVIGNTEAFF
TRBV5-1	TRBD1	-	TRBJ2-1	TGCGCCAGCAGCTTATTCGACAGGGGCTACAATGAGCAGTTCTTC	CASSLFDRGYNEQFF
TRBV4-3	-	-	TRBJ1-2	TGCGCCAGCAGCCAATATGGCCCTGTAGCTAACTATGGCTACACCTTC	CASSQYGPVANYGYTF
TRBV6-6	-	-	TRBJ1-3	TGTGCCATCTCGGGTAGCTCTGGAAACACCATATATTTT	CAISGSSGNTIYF
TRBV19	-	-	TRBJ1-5	TGTGCCAGTAGTATAGATGCAGGGGTCAATCAGCCCCAGCATTTT	CASSIDAGVNQPQHF
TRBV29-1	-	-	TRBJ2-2	TGCAGCGTTGAAGATCCAGGGAGGACCGGGGAGCTGTTTTTT	CSVEDPGRTGELFF
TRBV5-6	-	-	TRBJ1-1	TGTGCCAGCAGCTTGGGACAGCACCTCTTCCTCATGAACACTGAAGCTTTCTTT	CASSLGQHLFLMNTEAFF
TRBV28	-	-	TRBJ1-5	TGTGCCAGCAGGGCTACTCAGCCCCAGCATTTT	CASRATQPQHF
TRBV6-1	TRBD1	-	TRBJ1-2	TGTGCCAGCAGTGGCAGGGGGAGCGGCTATGGCTACACCTTC	CASSGRGSGYGYTF
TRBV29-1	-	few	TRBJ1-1	TGCAGCGTTCTACGAGGGAGGAACACTGAAGCTTTCTTT	CSVLRGRNTEAFF
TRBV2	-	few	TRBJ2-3	TGTGCCAGCAGAACCACAGATACGCAGTATTTT	CASRTTDTQYF
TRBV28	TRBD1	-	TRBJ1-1	TGTGCCAGCAAGTCCCCGGGACAGGGGGTCGCTGAAGCTTTCTTT	CASKSPGQGVAEAFF
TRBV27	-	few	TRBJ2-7	TGTGCCAGCAGTTTAAGTCAGGGGTCCTACGAGCAGTACTTC	CASSLSQGSYEQYF
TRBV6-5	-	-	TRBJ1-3	TGTGCCAGCAGTTACGTTGACTCTGGAAACACCATATATTTT	CASSYVDSGNTIYF
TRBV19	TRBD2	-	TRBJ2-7	TGTGCCAGTAGTAAGGTAGCGGGGGTAATCTACGAGCAGTACTTC	CASSKVAGVIYEQYF
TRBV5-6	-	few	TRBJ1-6	TGTGCCAGCAGCTTGGGCGGGACCAATTCACCCCTCCACTTT	CASSLGGTNSPLHF
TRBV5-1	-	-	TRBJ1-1	TGCGCCAGCAGCTTGGAGAGGCGATTCAAATTGAACACTGAAGCTTTCTTT	CASSLERRFKLNTEAFF
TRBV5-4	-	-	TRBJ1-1	TGTGCCAGCAGCCCGGTTGCGGGCCAAATTGGGACTGAAGCTTTCTTT	CASSPVAGQIGTEAFF
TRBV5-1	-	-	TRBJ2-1	TGCGCCAGCAGCTTGGGGTTATTGTGGGAGCAGTTCTTC	CASSLGLLWEQFF
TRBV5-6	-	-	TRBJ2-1	TGTGCCAGCAGCTTCGGGCTATTAGGACGGAACAATGAGCAGTTCTTC	CASSFGLLGRNNEQFF
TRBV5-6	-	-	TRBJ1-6	TGTGCCAGCAGCTTGCGAGGGGCCCTCCACTTT	CASSLRGALHF